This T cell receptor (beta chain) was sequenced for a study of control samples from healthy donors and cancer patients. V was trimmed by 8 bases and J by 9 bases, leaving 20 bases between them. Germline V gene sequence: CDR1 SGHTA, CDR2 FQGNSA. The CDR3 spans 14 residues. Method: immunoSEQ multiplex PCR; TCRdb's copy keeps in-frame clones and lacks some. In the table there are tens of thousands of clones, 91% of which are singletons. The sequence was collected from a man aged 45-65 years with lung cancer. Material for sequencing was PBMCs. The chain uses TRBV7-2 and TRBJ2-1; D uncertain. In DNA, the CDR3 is TGTGCCAGCGGTTTAGTTCCCCAGGCTACTGAGCAGTTCTTC. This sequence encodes CASGLVPQATEQFF.